A selection of T cell receptor beta chains follows, all from one sample in a study of blood T cell repertoires in COVID-19. The protocol was immunoSEQ multiplex PCR, while the TCRdb copy is restricted to in-frame clones and leaves out a portion. Of 75,000 to 80,000 clones in the sample, less than 90% were seen once. The sequenced sample consisted of peripheral blood. These TCRs come from a human donor in a cohort sampled during active COVID-19. Each CDR3 is given with its conserved first and last residue. The order of the fields is CDR3 length, J gene, V gene, D gene, clone size, CDR3 DNA, CDR3 protein. The D gene is left open where the match is weak. The size field is filled for only some rows; it gives once, few, many or a size class.

cdr3_length: 15; j_call: TRBJ1-3; v_call: TRBV19; d_call: .; clone_size: .; cdr3_nt: TGTGCCAGTAGTTGGTTCGACAGAGTTGGAAACACCATATATTTT; cdr3_aa: CASSWFDRVGNTIYF
cdr3_length: 14; j_call: TRBJ1-1; v_call: TRBV5-4; d_call: TRBD1; clone_size: few; cdr3_nt: TGTGCCAGCAGCTTGGGAGGGGGCAAGACTGAAGCTTTCTTT; cdr3_aa: CASSLGGGKTEAFF
cdr3_length: 13; j_call: TRBJ1-6; v_call: TRBV10-1; d_call: .; clone_size: few; cdr3_nt: TGCGCCAGAGGGAGCTCCTATAATTCACCCCTCCACTTT; cdr3_aa: CARGSSYNSPLHF
cdr3_length: 15; j_call: TRBJ2-1; v_call: TRBV3-1/TRBV3-2; d_call: .; clone_size: .; cdr3_nt: TGTGCCAGCAGTGTCGGGTTTAGCTCCTACAATGAGCAGTTCTTC; cdr3_aa: CASSVGFSSYNEQFF
cdr3_length: 13; j_call: TRBJ1-5; v_call: TRBV24-1; d_call: .; clone_size: .; cdr3_nt: TGTGCCACCACTCAGGGCCCCAATCAGCCCCAGCATTTT; cdr3_aa: CATTQGPNQPQHF
cdr3_length: 14; j_call: TRBJ2-7; v_call: TRBV18; d_call: TRBD1; clone_size: few; cdr3_nt: TGTGCCAGCTCCCAGGGACAGAGAGACTACGAGCAGTACTTC; cdr3_aa: CASSQGQRDYEQYF
cdr3_length: 13; j_call: TRBJ2-5; v_call: TRBV25-1; d_call: .; clone_size: .; cdr3_nt: TGTGCCAGCAGTGAGGTGGGGAGAGAGACCCAGTACTTC; cdr3_aa: CASSEVGRETQYF
cdr3_length: 16; j_call: TRBJ2-3; v_call: TRBV6-4; d_call: TRBD2; clone_size: .; cdr3_nt: TGTGCCAGCAGTGTAGTAGCGGGGAAAGAGACAGATACGCAGTATTTT; cdr3_aa: CASSVVAGKETDTQYF
cdr3_length: 14; j_call: TRBJ1-1; v_call: TRBV6-4; d_call: .; clone_size: .; cdr3_nt: TGTGCCAGCAGGGACACAGACAGGAACACTGAAGCTTTCTTT; cdr3_aa: CASRDTDRNTEAFF
cdr3_length: 15; j_call: TRBJ2-5; v_call: TRBV9; d_call: .; clone_size: .; cdr3_nt: TGTGCCAGCAGCTACAAGCAGGGGTATGAAGAGACCCAGTACTTC; cdr3_aa: CASSYKQGYEETQYF
cdr3_length: 15; j_call: TRBJ2-1; v_call: TRBV7-8; d_call: TRBD2; clone_size: .; cdr3_nt: TGTGCCAGCTACAGCGGGCTAGCGGGGATTAATGAGCAGTTCTTC; cdr3_aa: CASYSGLAGINEQFF
cdr3_length: 14; j_call: TRBJ1-4; v_call: TRBV18; d_call: TRBD1; clone_size: .; cdr3_nt: TGTGCCAGCTCACCCGGGACAGGGGGTGAAAAACTGTTTTTT; cdr3_aa: CASSPGTGGEKLFF
cdr3_length: 17; j_call: TRBJ2-5; v_call: TRBV7-2; d_call: TRBD2; clone_size: .; cdr3_nt: TGTGCCAGCAGCTTTAAGACTAGCGGGAGGGCCCGTGAGACCCAGTACTTC; cdr3_aa: CASSFKTSGRARETQYF
cdr3_length: 16; j_call: TRBJ2-2; v_call: TRBV19; d_call: TRBD2; clone_size: .; cdr3_nt: TGTGCCAGTAGCGGGACTAGCGGACAGAACACCGGGGAGCTGTTTTTT; cdr3_aa: CASSGTSGQNTGELFF
cdr3_length: 13; j_call: TRBJ2-7; v_call: TRBV27; d_call: .; clone_size: .; cdr3_nt: TGTGCCAGCAGTTATTCTTCCCGCTACGAGCAGTACTTC; cdr3_aa: CASSYSSRYEQYF
cdr3_length: 19; j_call: TRBJ2-3; v_call: TRBV3-1/TRBV3-2; d_call: TRBD2; clone_size: .; cdr3_nt: TGTGCCAGCAGCCAAACTAGCGGGAGGGCCTTTACTAGCACAGATACGCAGTATTTT; cdr3_aa: CASSQTSGRAFTSTDTQYF
cdr3_length: 15; j_call: TRBJ1-5; v_call: TRBV6-5; d_call: TRBD1; clone_size: .; cdr3_nt: TGTGCCAGCAGTTACGCGACTGACAAGGGGGCTCCCCAGCATTTT; cdr3_aa: CASSYATDKGAPQHF
cdr3_length: 13; j_call: TRBJ1-2; v_call: TRBV6-5; d_call: .; clone_size: .; cdr3_nt: TGTGCCAGCAGTAAGACAGGTTTGAATGGCTACACCTTC; cdr3_aa: CASSKTGLNGYTF
cdr3_length: 14; j_call: TRBJ1-1; v_call: TRBV11-1; d_call: .; clone_size: .; cdr3_nt: TGTGCCAGCAGACCCTGGAAGGGGCTCTCTGAAGCTTTCTTT; cdr3_aa: CASRPWKGLSEAFF
cdr3_length: 13; j_call: TRBJ1-5; v_call: TRBV18; d_call: .; clone_size: .; cdr3_nt: TGTGCCAGCTGCTGGGACACTTATCAGCCCCAGCATTTT; cdr3_aa: CASCWDTYQPQHF
cdr3_length: 17; j_call: TRBJ2-1; v_call: TRBV7-6; d_call: TRBD1; clone_size: few; cdr3_nt: TGTGCCAGCAGCCCCGCTACCGGGACAGGGATCCACAATGAGCAGTTCTTC; cdr3_aa: CASSPATGTGIHNEQFF
cdr3_length: 15; j_call: TRBJ2-1; v_call: TRBV21-1; d_call: .; clone_size: .; cdr3_nt: TGTGCCAGCAGCACGGGGACCCCGGGAGTAAATGAGCAGTTCTTC; cdr3_aa: CASSTGTPGVNEQFF
cdr3_length: 13; j_call: TRBJ1-1; v_call: TRBV18; d_call: .; clone_size: .; cdr3_nt: TGTGCCAGCTCACCTTCAGGGGTCACTGAAGCTTTCTTT; cdr3_aa: CASSPSGVTEAFF
cdr3_length: 17; j_call: TRBJ2-7; v_call: TRBV9; d_call: .; clone_size: .; cdr3_nt: TGTGCCAGCAGCGTAGCCCCAATGGGGGGGCGCCCCGGGGAGCAGTACTTC; cdr3_aa: CASSVAPMGGRPGEQYF
cdr3_length: 13; j_call: TRBJ1-2; v_call: TRBV30; d_call: .; clone_size: .; cdr3_nt: TGTGCCTGGAGTGTACGGGGGTCTGGCGGCTACACCTTC; cdr3_aa: CAWSVRGSGGYTF
cdr3_length: 14; j_call: TRBJ1-1; v_call: TRBV2; d_call: TRBD1; clone_size: once; cdr3_nt: TGTGCCAGCAGTGACGGGACAGGGAGAACTGAAGCTTTCTTT; cdr3_aa: CASSDGTGRTEAFF
cdr3_length: 14; j_call: TRBJ1-1; v_call: TRBV6-5; d_call: .; clone_size: .; cdr3_nt: TGTGCCAGCAGGACCCGACAGGAGAACACTGAAGCTTTCTTT; cdr3_aa: CASRTRQENTEAFF
cdr3_length: 16; j_call: TRBJ2-1; v_call: TRBV5-1; d_call: .; clone_size: .; cdr3_nt: TGCGCCAGCAGCTTGGGTCGGGGAAAATTTTACAATGAGCAGTTCTTC; cdr3_aa: CASSLGRGKFYNEQFF
cdr3_length: 16; j_call: TRBJ1-3; v_call: TRBV7-9; d_call: .; clone_size: .; cdr3_nt: TGTGCCAGCAGCCTCCTCGAGGGAGGCACTGGAAACACCATATATTTT; cdr3_aa: CASSLLEGGTGNTIYF
cdr3_length: 15; j_call: TRBJ2-2; v_call: TRBV10-3; d_call: .; clone_size: .; cdr3_nt: TGTGCCATCAGTGAGTCGACACCGAACACCGGGGAGCTGTTTTTT; cdr3_aa: CAISESTPNTGELFF